The sequence of this T cell receptor (beta chain) was determined in a study of control samples from healthy donors and cancer patients. This clone appeared a few times. V was clipped by 4 bases and J by 4 bases; unmatched bases: 4. This CDR3 is built from 14 residues. CDR1 and CDR2 from the germline V gene are SGHTA and FQGNSA. Profiled with immunoSEQ multiplex PCR; TCRdb holds only in-frame clones, not every one. The repertoire holds tens of thousands of clones, around 86% seen once, with around 1.3% in the top ten. The origin of this receptor is a woman in her 50s in good health. The genes are TRBV7-2 and TRBJ1-3; TRBD1 agrees at 7 bases. Sequenced: blood. The CDR3 region is CASSSTGIGNTIYF. For the CDR3, the DNA is TGTGCCAGCAGCTCGACAGGGATAGGAAACACCATATATTTT.